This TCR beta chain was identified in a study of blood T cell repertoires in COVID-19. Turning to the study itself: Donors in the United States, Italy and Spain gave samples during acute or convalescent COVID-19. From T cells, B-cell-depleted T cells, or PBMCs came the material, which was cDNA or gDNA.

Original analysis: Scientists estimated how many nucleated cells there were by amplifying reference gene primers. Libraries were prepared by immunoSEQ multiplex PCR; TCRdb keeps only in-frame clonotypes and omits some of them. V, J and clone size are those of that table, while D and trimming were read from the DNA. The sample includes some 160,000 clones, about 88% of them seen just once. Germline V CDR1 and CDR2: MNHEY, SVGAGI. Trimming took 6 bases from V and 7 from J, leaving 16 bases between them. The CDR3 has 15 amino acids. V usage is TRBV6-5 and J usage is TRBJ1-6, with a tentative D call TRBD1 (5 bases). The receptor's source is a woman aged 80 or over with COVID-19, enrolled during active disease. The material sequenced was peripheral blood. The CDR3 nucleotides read TGTGCCAGCAGCCGACGGGAGGGACCCAATTCACCCCTCCACTTT. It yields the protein CASSRREGPNSPLHF.